Following are 6 T cell receptor beta chains from one sample sequenced in a study of neurological immune-mediated disorders. One entry per CDR3 protein, called by TCRdb with MiXCR from the 5' RACE reads. Of tens of thousands of distinct CDR3 sequences in the sample, about a tenth were seen once. The sample consisted of PBMCs. The receptors come from a man aged 40-49 years in good health.

The sample holds many counts of this clonotype. The CDR3 sequence: CASSRALFGRYYEQYF. The CDR3 bases are TGCGCCAGCAGCCGCGCCCTCTTTGGCCGCTACTACGAGCAGTACTTC. The chain is built from TRBV5-1 and TRBJ2-7; no clear D. The CDR3 totals 16 residues. V shed 4 bases and J shed 3 bases, with 20 bases lying between them. Germline loops: CDR1 SGHRS, CDR2 YFSETQ.

In its sample, this clonotype was seen many times. The CDR3 region has the DNA TGTGCCACCAGCGGCCGGACAGGGGGAACAGAAAAACTGTTTTTT. The encoded protein is CATSGRTGGTEKLFF. The chain has TRBV15 and TRBJ1-4, with 10 positions matching TRBD1. J was trimmed by 8 bases and V by 5 bases; bases with no gene match: 8. Germline loops: CDR1 LNHNV, CDR2 YYDKDF (reference sequence). The CDR3 length is 15 residues.

This clonotype has a count of ten or more. V is TRBV19 and J is TRBJ2-7, with D possibly TRBD1 on 5 matching bases. The CDR3 has 13 residues. Trimming cost V 3 bases and J 5 bases, with 11 bases left between them. Germline V CDR1 and CDR2: LNHDA, SQIVND (reference sequence). The CDR3 DNA reads TGTGCCAGTAGTATGCCGCAGGGTAACGAGCAGTACTTC. Translation: CASSMPQGNEQYF.

This chain joins TRBV7-2 and TRBJ2-1; D may be TRBD2 (5 bases). The CDR3 loop spans 14 amino acids. Germline assignment: CDR1 SGHTA and CDR2 FQGNSA. V shed 5 bases and J shed 4 bases, with 12 bases lying between them. The chain's CDR3 is CASSPLERYNEQFF. The CDR3 DNA is TGTGCCAGCAGCCCACTAGAAAGATACAATGAGCAGTTCTTC. Full variable domain (rest looked up from reference TRBV7-2 and TRBJ2-1): GAGVSQSPSNKVTEKGKDVELRCDPISGHTALYWYRQSLGQGLEFLIYFQGNSAPDKSGLPSDRFSAERTGGSVSTLTIQRTQQEDSAVYLCASSPLERYNEQFFGPGTRLTVL.

This clonotype appeared many times. This chain connects TRBV12-3 or TRBV12-4 to TRBJ1-6; possibly TRBD1 for D (5 bases). The CDR3 is 15 residues long. The V gene lost 3 bases and the J gene lost 9 bases, with 15 bases spanning the gap. This CDR3 is CASSLGGPMGSPLHF. The CDR3 bases are TGTGCCAGCAGTTTGGGGGGACCTATGGGTTCACCCCTCCACTTT.

The table lists this clonotype with many counts. CDR3 DNA: TGTGCCAGCAGCCCCCCTTACCCCAGCGTCAATGAGCAGTTCTTC. Protein product: CASSPPYPSVNEQFF. The chain combines TRBV4-2 with TRBJ2-1; D gene unclear. The CDR3 spans 15 residues. The germline V and J ends were trimmed by 4 bases and 6 bases, with 16 bases remaining between them. Germline CDR1 and CDR2: LGHNA and YNFKEQ.